This TCR beta chain was sequenced in a study of shared T cell receptors in the human thymus. Measured with immunoSEQ multiplex PCR; TCRdb has only the in-frame clones, and not every one. Of 650,000 to 950,000 clones detected, 80% to 90% appear once; the ten largest clones hold roughly 0.01%. The CDR3 totals 14 residues. Deletions cut 1 base from V and 3 bases from J, with 12 bases between. Germline V CDR1 and CDR2: SQVTM, ANQGSEA. This same sample was also taken into another study, of human thymus T cells. From that paper: Among the donors, all were healthy Finnish infants having corrective surgery for congenital heart defects. Thymus tissue for the work was resected from patients undergoing corrective heart surgery. Gene usage (both V and J) appeared biased in thymic and blood repertoires. The related literature has documented a marked overlap of thymic repertoires among unrelated individuals.

This TCR came from a girl less than two years old with a congenital heart defect. The sample taken for sequencing was thymocytes. The rearrangement uses TRBV29-1 and TRBJ1-1; unclear D gene. Written as DNA, the CDR3 is TGCAGCGTTGAAGGGGTGACAACCTACACTGAAGCTTTCTTT. Its translation is CSVEGVTTYTEAFF.